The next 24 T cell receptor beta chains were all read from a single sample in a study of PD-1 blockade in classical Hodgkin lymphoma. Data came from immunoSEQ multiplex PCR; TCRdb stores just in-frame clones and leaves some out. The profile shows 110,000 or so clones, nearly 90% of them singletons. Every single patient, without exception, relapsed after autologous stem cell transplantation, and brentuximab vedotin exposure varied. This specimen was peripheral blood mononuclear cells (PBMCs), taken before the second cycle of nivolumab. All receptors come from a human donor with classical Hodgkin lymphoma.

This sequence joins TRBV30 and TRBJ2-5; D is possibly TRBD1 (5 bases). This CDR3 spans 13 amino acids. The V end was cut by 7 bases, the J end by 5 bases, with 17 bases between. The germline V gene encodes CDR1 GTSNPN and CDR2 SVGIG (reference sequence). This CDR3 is CAFRVLERETQYF. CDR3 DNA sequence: TGTGCCTTCAGGGTCCTTGAGCGCGAGACCCAGTACTTC.

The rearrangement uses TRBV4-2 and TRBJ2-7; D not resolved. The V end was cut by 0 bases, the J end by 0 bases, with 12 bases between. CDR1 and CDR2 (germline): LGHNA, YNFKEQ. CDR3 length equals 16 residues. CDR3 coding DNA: TGTGCCAGCAGCCAAGAGAGGCACCTTCCCTCCTACGAGCAGTACTTC. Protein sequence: CASSQERHLPSYEQYF.

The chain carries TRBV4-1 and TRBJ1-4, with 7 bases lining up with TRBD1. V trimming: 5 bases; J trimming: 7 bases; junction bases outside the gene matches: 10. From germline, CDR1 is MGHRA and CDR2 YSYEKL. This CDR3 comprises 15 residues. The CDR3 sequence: CASSVTGTASEKLFF. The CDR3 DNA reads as TGCGCCAGCAGCGTTACCGGGACAGCGTCTGAAAAACTGTTTTTT.

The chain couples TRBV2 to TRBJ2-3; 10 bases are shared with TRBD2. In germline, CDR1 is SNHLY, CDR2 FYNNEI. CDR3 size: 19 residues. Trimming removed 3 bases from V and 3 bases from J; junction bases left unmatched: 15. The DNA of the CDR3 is TGTGCCAGCAGTGACGAGCAAAAAAGCGGGGGGGAAAGAACAGATACGCAGTATTTT. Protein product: CASSDEQKSGGERTDTQYF. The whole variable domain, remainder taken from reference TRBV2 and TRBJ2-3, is EPEVTQTPSHQVTQMGQEVILRCVPISNHLYFYWYRQILGQKVEFLVSFYNNEISEKSEIFDDQFSVERPDGSNFTLKIRSTKLEDSAMYFCASSDEQKSGGERTDTQYFGPGTRLTVL.

For the CDR3, the DNA is TGTGCCAGCAGCCAAGTAAGTCTCATCAGTGAAGCTTTCTTT. Translating gives CASSQVSLISEAFF. The rearrangement joins TRBV4-2 to TRBJ1-1, with D hard to call. Trimming stripped 1 base from V and 7 bases from J, with 13 bases between. Germline V gives CDR1 LGHNA, CDR2 YNFKEQ. This CDR3 contains 14 residues.

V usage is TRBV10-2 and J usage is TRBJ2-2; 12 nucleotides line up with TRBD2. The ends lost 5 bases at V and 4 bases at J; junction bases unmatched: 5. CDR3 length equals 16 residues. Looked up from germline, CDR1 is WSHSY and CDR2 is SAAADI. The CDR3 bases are TGCGCCAGCAGTAGACTAGCGGGAGTAACCACCGGGGAGCTGTTTTTT. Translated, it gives CASSRLAGVTTGELFF.

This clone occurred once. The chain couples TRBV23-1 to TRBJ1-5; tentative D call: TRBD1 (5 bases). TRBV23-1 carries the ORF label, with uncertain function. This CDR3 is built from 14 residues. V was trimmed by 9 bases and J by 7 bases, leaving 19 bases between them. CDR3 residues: CAREAQAGGQPQHF. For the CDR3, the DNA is TGCGCCAGGGAGGCGCAGGCCGGGGGGCAGCCCCAGCATTTT.

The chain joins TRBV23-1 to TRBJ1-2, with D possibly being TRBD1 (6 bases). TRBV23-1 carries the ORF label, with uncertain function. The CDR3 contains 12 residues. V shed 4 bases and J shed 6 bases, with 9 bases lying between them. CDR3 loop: CASSRGADGYTF. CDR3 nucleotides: TGCGCCAGCAGTCGGGGGGCGGATGGCTACACCTTC.

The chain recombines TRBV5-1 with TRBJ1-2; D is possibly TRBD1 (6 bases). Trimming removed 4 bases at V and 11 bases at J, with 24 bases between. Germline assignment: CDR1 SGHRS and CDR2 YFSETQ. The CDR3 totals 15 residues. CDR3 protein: CASSGTQVASGAYTF. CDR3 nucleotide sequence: TGCGCCAGCAGCGGGACACAGGTTGCAAGCGGGGCGTACACCTTC. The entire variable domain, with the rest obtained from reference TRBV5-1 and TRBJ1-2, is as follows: KAGVTQTPRYLIKTRGQQVTLSCSPISGHRSVSWYQQTPGQGLQFLFEYFSETQRNKGNFPGRFSGRQFSNSRSEMNVSTLELGDSALYLCASSGTQVASGAYTFGSGTRLTVV.

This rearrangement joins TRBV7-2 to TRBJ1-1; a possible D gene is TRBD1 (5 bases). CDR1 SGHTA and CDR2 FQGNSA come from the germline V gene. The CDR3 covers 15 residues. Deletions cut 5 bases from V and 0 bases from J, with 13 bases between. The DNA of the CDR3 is TGTGCCAGCAGCCCTATGGGCAGGGTGAACACTGAAGCTTTCTTT. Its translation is CASSPMGRVNTEAFF. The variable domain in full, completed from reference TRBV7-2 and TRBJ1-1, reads GAGVSQSPSNKVTEKGKDVELRCDPISGHTALYWYRQSLGQGLEFLIYFQGNSAPDKSGLPSDRFSAERTGGSVSTLTIQRTQQEDSAVYLCASSPMGRVNTEAFFGQGTRLTVV.

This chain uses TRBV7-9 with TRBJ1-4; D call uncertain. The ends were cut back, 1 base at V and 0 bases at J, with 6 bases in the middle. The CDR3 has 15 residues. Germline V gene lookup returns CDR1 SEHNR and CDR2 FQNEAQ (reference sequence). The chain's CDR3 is CASSLEAATNEKLFF. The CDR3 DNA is TGTGCCAGCAGCTTAGAGGCAGCAACTAATGAAAAACTGTTTTTT.

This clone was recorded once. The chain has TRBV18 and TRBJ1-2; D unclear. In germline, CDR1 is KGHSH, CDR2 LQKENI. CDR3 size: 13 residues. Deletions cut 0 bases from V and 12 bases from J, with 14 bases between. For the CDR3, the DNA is TGTGCCAGCTCACCACCGGCACCCCTAATCCACACCTTC. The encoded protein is CASSPPAPLIHTF.

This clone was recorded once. In DNA, the CDR3 is TGTGCCTGGAGTGACCCCGTGGCGGGAGTATACAATGAGCAGTTCTTC. Its protein product is CAWSDPVAGVYNEQFF. The chain uses TRBV30 and TRBJ2-1; 7 bases align to TRBD2. Germline V gives CDR1 GTSNPN, CDR2 SVGIG (reference sequence). The CDR3 spans 16 residues. The J segment lost 4 bases and the V segment lost 1 base, leaving 10 bases of the junction unmatched.

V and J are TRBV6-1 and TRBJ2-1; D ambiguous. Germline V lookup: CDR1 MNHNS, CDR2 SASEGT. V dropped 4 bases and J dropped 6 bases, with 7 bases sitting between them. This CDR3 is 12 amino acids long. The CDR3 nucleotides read TGTGCCAGCAGTGGACCGTCCAATGAGCAGTTCTTC. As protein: CASSGPSNEQFF.

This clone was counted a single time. The CDR3 DNA is TGTGCCATCAGTGAGTCTAGCGGGAACAATGAGCAGTTCTTC. Its protein product is CAISESSGNNEQFF. The chain carries TRBV10-3 and TRBJ2-1; 8 bases map to TRBD2. In germline, CDR1 is ENHRY, CDR2 SYGVKD. The CDR3 sequence is 14 residues long. Losses at the gene ends were 0 bases for V and 5 bases for J; bases not matched to a gene: 0.

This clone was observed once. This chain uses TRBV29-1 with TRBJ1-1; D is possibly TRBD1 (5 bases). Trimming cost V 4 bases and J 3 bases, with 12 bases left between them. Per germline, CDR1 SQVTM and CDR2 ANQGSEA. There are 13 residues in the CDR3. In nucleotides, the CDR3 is TGCAGCGTTGCAAGGGCGGGGGACACTGAAGCTTTCTTT. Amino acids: CSVARAGDTEAFF. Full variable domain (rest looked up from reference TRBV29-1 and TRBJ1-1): SAVISQKPSRDICQRGTSLTIQCQVDSQVTMMFWYRQQPGQSLTLIATANQGSEATYESGFVIDKFPISRPNLTFSTLTVSNMSPEDSSIYLCSVARAGDTEAFFGQGTRLTVV.

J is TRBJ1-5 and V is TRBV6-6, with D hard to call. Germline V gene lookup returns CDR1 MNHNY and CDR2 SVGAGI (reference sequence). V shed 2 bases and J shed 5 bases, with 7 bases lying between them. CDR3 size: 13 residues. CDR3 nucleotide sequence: TGTGCCAGCAGTTACCGCACAGATCAGCCCCAGCATTTT. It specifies CASSYRTDQPQHF.

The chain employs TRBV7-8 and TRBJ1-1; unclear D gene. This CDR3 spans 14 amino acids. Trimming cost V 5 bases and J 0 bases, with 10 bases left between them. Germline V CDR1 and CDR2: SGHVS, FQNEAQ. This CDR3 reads CASSQGRLNTEAFF. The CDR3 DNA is TGTGCCAGCAGCCAAGGGCGGCTGAACACTGAAGCTTTCTTT.

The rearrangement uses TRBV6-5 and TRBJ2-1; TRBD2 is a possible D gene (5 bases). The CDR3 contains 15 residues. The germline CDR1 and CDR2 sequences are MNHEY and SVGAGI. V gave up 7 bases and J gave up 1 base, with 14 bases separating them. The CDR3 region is CASTCCGWSYNEQFF. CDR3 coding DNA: TGTGCCAGCACTTGTTGCGGGTGGTCCTACAATGAGCAGTTCTTC.

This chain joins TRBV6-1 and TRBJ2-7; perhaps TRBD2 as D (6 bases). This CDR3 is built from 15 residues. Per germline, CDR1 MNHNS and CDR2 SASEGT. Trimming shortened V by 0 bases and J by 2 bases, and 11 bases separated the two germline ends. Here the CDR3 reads CASSEARGTTYEQYF. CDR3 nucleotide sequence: TGTGCCAGCAGTGAAGCGCGGGGCACTACCTACGAGCAGTACTTC.

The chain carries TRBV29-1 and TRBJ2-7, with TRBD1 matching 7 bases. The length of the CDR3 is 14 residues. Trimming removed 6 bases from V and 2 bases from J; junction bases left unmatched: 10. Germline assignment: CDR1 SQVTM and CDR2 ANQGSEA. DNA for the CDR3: TGCAGCGTAGTACCGGGACAGAAAACCTACGAGCAGTACTTC. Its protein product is CSVVPGQKTYEQYF.

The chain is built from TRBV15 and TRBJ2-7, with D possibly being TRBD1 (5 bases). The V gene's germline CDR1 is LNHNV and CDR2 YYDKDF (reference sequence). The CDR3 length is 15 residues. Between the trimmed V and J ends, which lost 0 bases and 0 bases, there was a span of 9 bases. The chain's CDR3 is CATSREIQGSYEQYF. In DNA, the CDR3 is TGTGCCACCAGCAGAGAAATTCAGGGCTCCTACGAGCAGTACTTC.

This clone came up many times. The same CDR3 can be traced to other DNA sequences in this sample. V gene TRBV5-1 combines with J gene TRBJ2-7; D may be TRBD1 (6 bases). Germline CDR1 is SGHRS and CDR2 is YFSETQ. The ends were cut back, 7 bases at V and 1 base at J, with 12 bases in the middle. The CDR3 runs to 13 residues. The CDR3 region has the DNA TGCGCCAGCGGCCAGGGGCCGTCCTACGAGCAGTACTTC. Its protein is CASGQGPSYEQYF.

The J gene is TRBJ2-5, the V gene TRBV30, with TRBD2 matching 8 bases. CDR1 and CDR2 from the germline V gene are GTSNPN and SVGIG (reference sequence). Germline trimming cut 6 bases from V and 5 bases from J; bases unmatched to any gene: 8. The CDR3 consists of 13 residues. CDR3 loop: CACQAGVGETQYF. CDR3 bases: TGTGCCTGTCAAGCGGGAGTGGGGGAGACCCAGTACTTC.